Below, one T cell receptor (beta chain) is given with its context. What it recognizes is unknown. A read error may account for a junction end that differs from germline. This sample is drawn from a study of tumor and adjacent non-tumor tissue in lung cancer. General study findings and limits: Higher tumor TCR diversity was associated with shorter survival.

CDR1 and CDR2 (germline): ENHRY, SYGVKD. The CDR3 sequence is 15 residues long. RNA was extracted from bulk tissue without any cell sorting. The normal lung tissue was taken more than 3 cm from the tumor edge. Donors were chemotherapy-naive, newly diagnosed lung cancer surgical patients in China, August–late 2014. A modified ARM-PCR protocol with three rounds of nested PCR amplified TCRbeta. TCRdb reprocessed the multiplex PCR reads via MiXCR and lists one record per CDR3 protein. The sample includes about 100,000 distinct CDR3 sequences, about 60% of them seen just once. The origin of this receptor is a man between 25 and 39 years old with non-small cell lung cancer. The chain combines TRBV10-3 with TRBJ2-1; 11 nucleotides match TRBD2. Sequencing input: distant non-tumor lung tissue. The CDR3 DNA follows: TGTGCCATCACTGAGGATGGACTAGCGGGCTATGAGCAGTTCTTC. Its translation: CAITEDGLAGYEQFF.